This is a list of T cell receptor beta chains from one sample in a study of blood T cell repertoires in COVID-19. The repertoire was sequenced with immunoSEQ multiplex PCR; TCRdb's copy has only in-frame clones and lacks some. The data contain fewer than 200,000 clones, 60% to 85% of them seen just once; the ten biggest clones take up around 2.8%. Sequenced material: peripheral blood. The receptors stem from a man between 65 and 79 years old with acute or convalescent COVID-19. CDR3s include the opening cysteine and the closing phenylalanine or tryptophan. Each record gives: D gene, clone size, V gene, J gene, CDR3 protein, CDR3 DNA. A D gene is named only where the DNA matches it firmly. A row's size may be missing; if present it is once, few, many or a size class.

D: NA; size: NA; V: TRBV11-2; J: TRBJ2-5; CDR3: CASSDGGQETQYF; DNA: TGTGCCAGCAGCGACGGGGGCCAAGAGACCCAGTACTTC
D: NA; size: NA; V: TRBV7-3; J: TRBJ2-1; CDR3: CASSPPGLAYNEQFF; DNA: TGTGCCAGCAGCCCACCGGGTTTGGCCTACAATGAGCAGTTCTTC
D: NA; size: NA; V: TRBV4-2; J: TRBJ1-1; CDR3: CASSQDRGSNEAFF; DNA: TGTGCCAGCAGCCAAGATAGGGGGTCAAATGAAGCTTTCTTT
D: NA; size: NA; V: TRBV27; J: TRBJ2-7; CDR3: CASSLLAQGPGDEQYF; DNA: TGTGCCAGCAGTTTACTTGCCCAGGGGCCAGGCGACGAGCAGTACTTC
D: TRBD1; size: NA; V: TRBV9; J: TRBJ1-4; CDR3: CASSARQGRDEKLFF; DNA: TGTGCCAGCAGCGCCCGACAGGGAAGAGACGAAAAACTGTTTTTT
D: NA; size: NA; V: TRBV29-1; J: TRBJ2-6; CDR3: CSVDFHTGSSGANVLTF; DNA: TGCAGCGTTGATTTCCACACAGGCAGCTCTGGGGCCAACGTCCTGACTTTC
D: NA; size: NA; V: TRBV12-3/TRBV12-4; J: TRBJ2-7; CDR3: CASSVTSYEQYF; DNA: TGTGCCAGCAGTGTAACTAGCTACGAGCAGTACTTC
D: NA; size: NA; V: TRBV27; J: TRBJ2-7; CDR3: CASSNTRASSYEQYF; DNA: TGTGCCAGCAGTAATACGAGGGCCAGCTCCTACGAGCAGTACTTC
D: TRBD1; size: NA; V: TRBV7-3; J: TRBJ2-2; CDR3: CASSSTSDRGNTGELFF; DNA: TGTGCCAGCAGCTCAACTTCCGACAGGGGGAACACCGGGGAGCTGTTTTTT
D: NA; size: NA; V: TRBV18; J: TRBJ1-1; CDR3: CASSPSRMNTEAFF; DNA: TGTGCCAGCTCACCAAGCAGGATGAACACTGAAGCTTTCTTT
D: TRBD1; size: NA; V: TRBV27; J: TRBJ1-2; CDR3: CASSLTGLTNYGYTF; DNA: TGTGCCAGCAGTTTGACAGGGTTAACTAACTATGGCTACACCTTC
D: NA; size: NA; V: TRBV28; J: TRBJ1-2; CDR3: CASRTHLGGNGYTF; DNA: TGTGCCAGCAGAACCCACTTGGGGGGTAATGGCTACACCTTC
D: NA; size: NA; V: TRBV7-9; J: TRBJ2-5; CDR3: CASSLSSGQETQYF; DNA: TGTGCCAGCAGCTTAAGTTCAGGCCAAGAGACCCAGTACTTC
D: TRBD1; size: NA; V: TRBV12-3/TRBV12-4; J: TRBJ1-1; CDR3: CASIRTGRDEAFF; DNA: TGTGCCAGCATCCGGACAGGCAGGGATGAAGCTTTCTTT
D: NA; size: NA; V: TRBV27; J: TRBJ1-2; CDR3: CASSPLDRLLNYGYTF; DNA: TGTGCCAGCAGTCCGCTAGACAGACTTCTTAACTATGGCTACACCTTC
D: NA; size: NA; V: TRBV5-4; J: TRBJ2-3; CDR3: CASSLMGAGGHSDTQYF; DNA: TGTGCCAGCAGCCTCATGGGGGCCGGGGGGCACTCAGATACGCAGTATTTT
D: TRBD1; size: NA; V: TRBV6-5; J: TRBJ1-6; CDR3: CASSYSPRDRWSPLHF; DNA: TGTGCCAGCAGTTACTCACCCCGGGACAGGTGGTCACCCCTCCACTTT
D: NA; size: NA; V: TRBV5-7; J: TRBJ2-1; CDR3: CASSYKEWLLSYNEQFF; DNA: TGTGCCAGCAGCTATAAGGAGTGGCTACTCTCCTACAATGAGCAGTTCTTC
D: NA; size: few; V: TRBV30; J: TRBJ2-7; CDR3: CAWRTWSASSYEQYF; DNA: TGTGCCTGGAGGACATGGTCGGCGAGCTCCTACGAGCAGTACTTC
D: TRBD1; size: NA; V: TRBV25-1; J: TRBJ1-2; CDR3: CASRDRVDYGYTF; DNA: TGTGCCAGCAGAGACAGGGTCGACTATGGCTACACCTTC
D: TRBD1; size: once; V: TRBV6-6; J: TRBJ1-3; CDR3: CASSGTGGAGGNTIYF; DNA: TGTGCCAGCAGTGGAACAGGGGGCGCGGGAGGAAACACCATATATTTT
D: TRBD1; size: NA; V: TRBV5-1; J: TRBJ1-4; CDR3: CASSLEGTGGEKLFF; DNA: TGCGCCAGCAGCTTGGAGGGGACAGGGGGTGAAAAACTGTTTTTT
D: TRBD2; size: few; V: TRBV18; J: TRBJ2-2; CDR3: CASSLGLAGGNTGELFF; DNA: TGTGCCAGCTCACTCGGACTAGCGGGAGGCAACACCGGGGAGCTGTTTTTT
D: NA; size: NA; V: TRBV3-1/TRBV3-2; J: TRBJ2-3; CDR3: CASSQEMRGSTDTQYF; DNA: TGTGCCAGCAGCCAAGAAATGCGGGGTAGCACAGATACGCAGTATTTT
D: NA; size: NA; V: TRBV7-3; J: TRBJ2-5; CDR3: CASSFQGSMETQYF; DNA: TGTGCCAGCAGCTTTCAGGGGAGTATGGAGACCCAGTACTTC
D: NA; size: NA; V: TRBV7-9; J: TRBJ2-7; CDR3: CASSLIGGNYEQYF; DNA: TGTGCCAGCAGCTTAATTGGGGGCAACTACGAGCAGTACTTC
D: NA; size: NA; V: TRBV6-5; J: TRBJ1-5; CDR3: CASRKGRVSNQPQHF; DNA: TGTGCCAGCAGAAAGGGCAGGGTTAGCAATCAGCCCCAGCATTTT
D: NA; size: NA; V: TRBV7-2; J: TRBJ1-1; CDR3: CASSLGRNTEAFF; DNA: TGTGCCAGCAGCTTAGGGAGGAACACTGAAGCTTTCTTT
D: NA; size: NA; V: TRBV20-1; J: TRBJ1-1; CDR3: CSASGQLNTEAFF; DNA: TGCAGTGCTAGTGGACAGCTGAACACTGAAGCTTTCTTT
D: NA; size: few; V: TRBV5-1; J: TRBJ2-7; CDR3: CASSLRQRYYEQYF; DNA: TGCGCCAGCAGCTTGAGGCAGCGGTACTACGAGCAGTACTTC
D: TRBD1; size: NA; V: TRBV2; J: TRBJ1-5; CDR3: CASRTGTAPQPQHF; DNA: TGTGCCAGCAGGACAGGGACCGCTCCTCAGCCCCAGCATTTT
D: TRBD1; size: once; V: TRBV6-5; J: TRBJ1-2; CDR3: CASSSRTGGGYGYTF; DNA: TGTGCCAGCAGTTCTCGGACAGGGGGTGGGTATGGCTACACCTTC
D: TRBD1; size: NA; V: TRBV28; J: TRBJ1-4; CDR3: CAIQGTATNEKLFF; DNA: TGTGCCATCCAGGGGACAGCAACTAATGAAAAACTGTTTTTT
D: TRBD1; size: once; V: TRBV27; J: TRBJ2-1; CDR3: CASSIRDRAYNEQFF; DNA: TGTGCCAGCAGTATCCGGGACAGGGCATACAATGAGCAGTTCTTC